This T cell receptor (beta chain) was identified during a study of early T cells in non-severe SARS-CoV-2 infection. Study overall: Sequencing of bulk RNA from unsorted whole blood was done, without chain pairing.

Tagging with unique molecular identifiers was applied to individual cDNA molecules. Via MiXCR, TCRdb re-called the 5' RACE reads, giving one row per CDR3 protein. Here the sample spans more than 95,000 distinct CDR3 sequences, roughly 17% being singletons. This CDR3 spans 13 amino acids. V lost 7 bases and J 2 bases, leaving 9 bases between the germline ends. From germline, CDR1 is DFQATT and CDR2 SNEGSKA (reference sequence). The sample holds many counts of this clonotype. Sequencing input: whole blood. The rearrangement uses TRBV20-1 and TRBJ2-6; D remains ambiguous. This sequence was found in an adult who was a healthcare worker with PCR-confirmed SARS-CoV-2 infection or an uninfected control (not recorded which). The CDR3 spells CSGASPGANVLTF. In DNA, the CDR3 is TGCAGTGGCGCCAGCCCTGGGGCCAACGTCCTGACTTTC.